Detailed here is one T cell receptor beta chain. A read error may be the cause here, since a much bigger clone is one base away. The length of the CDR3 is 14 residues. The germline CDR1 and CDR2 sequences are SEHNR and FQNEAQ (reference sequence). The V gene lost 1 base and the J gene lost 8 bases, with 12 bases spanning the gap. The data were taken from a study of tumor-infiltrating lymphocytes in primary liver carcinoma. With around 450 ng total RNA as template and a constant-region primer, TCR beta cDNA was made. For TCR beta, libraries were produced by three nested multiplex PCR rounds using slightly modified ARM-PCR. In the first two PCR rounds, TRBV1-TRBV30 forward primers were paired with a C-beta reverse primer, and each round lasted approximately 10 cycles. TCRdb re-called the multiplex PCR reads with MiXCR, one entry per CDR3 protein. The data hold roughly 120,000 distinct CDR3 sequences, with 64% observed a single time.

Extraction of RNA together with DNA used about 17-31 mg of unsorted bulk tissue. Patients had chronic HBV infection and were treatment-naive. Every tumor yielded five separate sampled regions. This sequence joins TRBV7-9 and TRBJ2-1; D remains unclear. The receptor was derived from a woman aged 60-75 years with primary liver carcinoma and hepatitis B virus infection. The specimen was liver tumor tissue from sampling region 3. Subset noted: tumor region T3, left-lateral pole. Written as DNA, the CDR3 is TGTGCCAGCAGCTTAGGCGGTGCTCGCGATGAGCAGTTCTTC. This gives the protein CASSLGGARDEQFF.